What follows are 28 T cell receptor beta chains derived from one specimen sequenced in a study of T cells in localized non-small cell lung cancer. Produced via immunoSEQ multiplex PCR; TCRdb's table is partial and in-frame only. The sample shows around 39,000 clones, 80% to 90% of them seen only once. This material consisted of peripheral blood, taken before any cancer treatment. These receptors came from a woman aged 35-70 years with stage I lung adenocarcinoma.

V is TRBV28 and J is TRBJ2-7, with 10 bases aligning to TRBD2. The germline V gene encodes CDR1 MDHEN and CDR2 SYDVKM. The CDR3 is made up of 16 amino acids. Unmatched junction bases numbered 13, after V lost 6 bases and J lost 5 bases. CDR3 amino acids: CASRTFLAGGGNEQYF. CDR3 nucleotides: TGTGCCAGCAGAACCTTTTTAGCGGGAGGCGGGAACGAGCAGTACTTC.

The chain carries TRBV11-2 and TRBJ2-1, with D possibly matching TRBD1 (5 bases). This CDR3 region has 13 residues. Looked up from germline, CDR1 is SGHAT and CDR2 is FQNNGV. V dropped 5 bases and J dropped 7 bases, with 12 bases sitting between them. The DNA for the CDR3 is TGTGCCAGCAGCGATACCAGGGCGAATGAGCAGTTCTTC. Translating it yields CASSDTRANEQFF.

This clone appeared a few times. The chain has TRBV7-2 and TRBJ2-7, with D perhaps matching TRBD1 (5 bases). Germline CDR1 SGHTA, CDR2 FQGNSA. CDR3 length equals 15 residues. The V and J ends lost 1 base and 5 bases respectively, with 15 bases between them. CDR3: CASSLEGQGTHEQYF. The CDR3 nucleotides are TGTGCCAGCAGCTTAGAAGGCCAGGGAACCCACGAGCAGTACTTC.

This chain links TRBV11-2 with TRBJ2-5; D might be TRBD2 (6 bases). The CDR3 is made up of 16 amino acids. Germline V lookup: CDR1 SGHAT, CDR2 FQNNGV. Trimming pared 2 bases from V and 2 bases from J, leaving 15 bases between. CDR3 in amino acids: CASSLMVLGGQETQYF. CDR3 bases: TGTGCCAGCAGCTTAATGGTTCTGGGGGGTCAAGAGACCCAGTACTTC.

This chain connects TRBV19 to TRBJ1-2; 9 nucleotides line up with TRBD1. There are 14 residues in the CDR3. The germline CDR1 and CDR2 sequences are LNHDA and SQIVND (reference sequence). V was pared by 5 bases and J by 5 bases, with 6 bases of the junction left unmatched. CDR3 sequence reads: CASSPGQGAYGYTF. In DNA, the CDR3 is TGTGCCAGTAGTCCGGGACAGGGAGCTTATGGCTACACCTTC.

This sequence joins TRBV18 and TRBJ2-1, with TRBD1 matching 8 bases. After removal of 2 bases from V and 7 bases from J, the junction contained 7 bases not matched to a gene. Germline CDR1 and CDR2: KGHSH and LQKENI. The CDR3 totals 15 residues. CDR3 nucleotide sequence: TGTGCCAGCTCACCATCGGGACAGGCGACTAATGAGCAGTTCTTC. Translating it yields CASSPSGQATNEQFF.

V and J are TRBV20-1 and TRBJ1-1, with D maybe TRBD1 (5 bases). The CDR3 is 11 amino acids. V dropped 3 bases and J dropped 8 bases, with 10 bases sitting between them. Germline CDR1 is DFQATT and CDR2 is SNEGSKA (reference sequence). For the CDR3, the DNA is TGCAGTGCTAGGCAACAGGTGGAAGCTTTCTTT. Its translation: CSARQQVEAFF.

The CDR3 is CASERGSSYNEQFF. The CDR3 region has the DNA TGTGCCTCCGAGCGGGGGAGCTCCTACAATGAGCAGTTCTTC. The V and J genes are TRBV28 and TRBJ2-1, with 8 nucleotides matching TRBD2. The length of the CDR3 is 14 residues. Germline V CDR1 and CDR2: MDHEN, SYDVKM. V shed 11 bases and J 0 bases; nucleotides not matched to a gene: 6.

This clone was seen once. V is TRBV19 and J is TRBJ1-5; 9 bases agree with TRBD1. Trimming at V came to 4 bases and at J to 6 bases, leaving 4 bases not matched to a gene. This CDR3 is 14 amino acids long. The germline gives CDR1 LNHDA, CDR2 SQIVND (reference sequence). Written as DNA, the CDR3 is TGTGCCAGTAGTACCACAGGGGGCCGTCAGCCCCAGCATTTT. Protein sequence: CASSTTGGRQPQHF.

The gene calls are TRBV19 and TRBJ2-1, with 13 positions matching TRBD2. After removal of 8 bases from V and 6 bases from J, the junction contained 7 bases not matched to a gene. CDR3 length: 15 residues. The germline V gene encodes CDR1 LNHDA and CDR2 SQIVND (reference sequence). The CDR3 DNA is TGTGCCAGTTCTGGACTAGCGGGAGTCCGCAATGAGCAGTTCTTC. Its translation: CASSGLAGVRNEQFF.

About this clone: The junction departs from germline at one end; a sequencing error may be responsible. This rearrangement joins TRBV7-2 to TRBJ2-7; TRBD2 is a possible D gene (6 bases). The CDR3 is 12 amino acids. Germline loops: CDR1 SGHTA, CDR2 FQGNSA. Written as DNA, the CDR3 is TGTGCCAGCAGCCCCGCCCGGGGGTTTGTGGACTTC. Protein product: CASSPARGFVDF.

The CDR3 spells CASIMPGTGGQPQHF. DNA of the CDR3: TGTGCCAGCATCATGCCCGGGACAGGAGGTCAGCCCCAGCATTTT. V and J are TRBV5-8 and TRBJ1-5, with 8 bases fitting TRBD1. V shed 6 bases and J 6 bases; nucleotides not matched to a gene: 11. The CDR3 has 15 amino acids. Germline V gene data show CDR1 as SGHTS and CDR2 as YDEGEE.

This clone was observed a few times. The gene calls are TRBV7-2 and TRBJ1-2; D is undetermined. The CDR3 consists of 15 residues. The V gene's germline CDR1 is SGHTA and CDR2 FQGNSA. V lost 1 base to trimming and J lost 4 bases, with 13 bases between them. CDR3 residues: CASSLDFTTLYGYTF. CDR3 DNA: TGTGCCAGCAGCTTAGATTTTACGACCCTCTATGGCTACACCTTC.

The CDR3 protein is CASSLGGAAGQRVYGYTF. The CDR3 DNA reads TGTGCCAGCAGCTTGGGCGGGGCAGCGGGACAGAGAGTCTATGGCTACACCTTC. This chain joins TRBV5-4 and TRBJ1-2; TRBD1 matches 7 bases. Germline V lookup: CDR1 SGHNT, CDR2 YYREEE (reference sequence). This CDR3 contains 18 residues. J was trimmed by 4 bases and V by 0 bases; bases with no gene match: 15.

This rearrangement joins TRBV6-5 to TRBJ2-7; 9 bases align to TRBD1. The CDR3 contains 16 residues. Germline V gene sequence: CDR1 MNHEY, CDR2 SVGAGI. With 2 bases clipped from V and 0 bases from J, the junction kept 5 bases outside the gene matches. The CDR3 nucleotides read TGTGCCAGCAGTTACACCCGGGACAGGGTCTCCTACGAGCAGTACTTC. This codes for CASSYTRDRVSYEQYF.

The chain links TRBV6-1 to TRBJ2-7; 8 bases agree with TRBD1. The V segment lost 3 bases and the J segment 0 bases; nucleotides outside the gene matches: 1. CDR3 length: 14 amino acids. Germline CDR1 MNHNS, CDR2 SASEGT. The CDR3 coding sequence is TGTGCCAGCAGTGACAGGGGGCTCTCCTACGAGCAGTACTTC. Amino acid sequence: CASSDRGLSYEQYF.

The chain has TRBV5-1 and TRBJ1-4; D ambiguous. V lost 0 bases to trimming and J lost 4 bases, with 7 bases between them. CDR1 is SGHRS and CDR2 is YFSETQ in the germline V gene. The CDR3 is 14 residues long. The CDR3 protein is CASSLDAFNEKLFF. In DNA, the CDR3 is TGCGCCAGCAGCTTGGATGCCTTTAATGAAAAACTGTTTTTT.

This chain connects TRBV20-1 to TRBJ2-3; D is uncertain. Germline CDR1 and CDR2: DFQATT and SNEGSKA (reference sequence). Trimming stripped 5 bases from V and 1 base from J, with 4 bases between. CDR3 size: 11 residues. As DNA, the CDR3 is TGCAGTGCTCCTCGCACAGATACGCAGTATTTT. Translation: CSAPRTDTQYF.

The chain joins TRBV6-5 to TRBJ2-7; no clear D gene. The CDR3 runs to 13 residues. Germline values: CDR1 MNHEY, CDR2 SVGAGI. With 5 bases removed from V and 4 bases from J, the gap between germline ends came to 12 bases. The CDR3 here is CASSRSEGYEQYF. The CDR3 DNA reads as TGTGCCAGCAGTCGTTCAGAAGGGTACGAGCAGTACTTC.

CDR3 amino acids: CASSGDARGSYNEQFF. As DNA, the CDR3 is TGTGCCAGCAGCGGGGACGCTCGGGGATCCTACAATGAGCAGTTCTTC. The chain links TRBV2 to TRBJ2-1; TRBD1 or TRBD2 may be the D gene (5 bases each). The CDR3 is made up of 16 amino acids. Trimming took off 6 bases at V and 1 base at J, with 16 bases between the two ends. Germline lookup yields CDR1 SNHLY and CDR2 FYNNEI.

The J gene is TRBJ1-2, the V gene TRBV28; D is uncertain. Germline V gene data show CDR1 as MDHEN and CDR2 as SYDVKM. The CDR3 has 11 residues. Trimming removed 4 bases from V and 3 bases from J, with 3 bases in between. The CDR3 coding sequence is TGTGCCAGCAGTTCCCACTATGGCTACACCTTC. Its translation: CASSSHYGYTF.

The CDR3 is CASSEVGPGREKLFF. The CDR3 nucleotides read TGTGCCAGCAGTGAAGTCGGGCCAGGGCGGGAAAAACTGTTTTTT. The chain recombines TRBV6-1 with TRBJ1-4; tentatively, D is TRBD1 (5 bases). The length of the CDR3 is 15 residues. Germline V CDR1 and CDR2: MNHNS, SASEGT. V dropped 1 base and J dropped 8 bases, with 14 bases sitting between them.

The gene calls are TRBV2 and TRBJ1-1, with D tentatively TRBD1 (5 bases). Trimming took 8 bases from V and 4 from J, leaving 20 bases between them. Germline values: CDR1 SNHLY, CDR2 FYNNEI. This CDR3 is built from 15 residues. The CDR3 DNA sequence: TGTGCCAGCCAACTTATAGTGGGGGGAGGCACTGAAGCTTTCTTT. This gives the protein CASQLIVGGGTEAFF.

The chain carries TRBV6-9 and TRBJ2-3; D unresolved. Germline-derived CDR1 and CDR2 are MNHGY and SVAAGI. The CDR3 sequence is 12 residues long. The V and J ends lost 5 bases and 6 bases respectively, with 9 bases between them. The CDR3: CASSPNSDTQYF. The CDR3 DNA is TGTGCCAGCAGTCCGAACTCGGATACGCAGTATTTT.

This chain uses TRBV6-5 with TRBJ2-1; tentatively, D is TRBD2 (6 bases). The CDR3 spans 15 residues. The germline V gene has CDR1 MNHEY and CDR2 SVGAGI. Trimming removed 6 bases at V and 8 bases at J, with 20 bases between. The CDR3: CASSPDGTHKYEQFF. The CDR3 coding sequence is TGTGCCAGCAGCCCCGACGGGACTCACAAGTATGAGCAGTTCTTC.

This clone was picked up one time. This chain uses TRBV28 with TRBJ1-1; 10 bases match TRBD1. Per germline, CDR1 MDHEN and CDR2 SYDVKM. Trimming removed 6 bases from V and 5 bases from J; junction bases left unmatched: 9. CDR3 size: 15 residues. The CDR3 sequence: CASSPGTGAITEAFF. The CDR3, as DNA: TGTGCCAGCAGCCCCGGGACAGGGGCGATAACTGAAGCTTTCTTT.

The chain uses TRBV7-8 and TRBJ1-5; D might be TRBD1 (5 bases). Trimming pared 1 base from V and 3 bases from J, leaving 10 bases between. The CDR3 has 15 residues. Germline V gene lookup returns CDR1 SGHVS and CDR2 FQNEAQ. This CDR3 is CASSLETGSNQPQHF. In DNA, the CDR3 is TGTGCCAGCAGCTTAGAAACAGGATCCAATCAGCCCCAGCATTTT. Variable domain in full (rest from reference TRBV7-8 and TRBJ1-5): GAGVSQSPRYKVAKRGQDVALRCDPISGHVSLFWYQQALGQGPEFLTYFQNEAQLDKSGLPSDRFFAERPEGSVSTLKIQRTQQEDSAVYLCASSLETGSNQPQHFGDGTRLSIL.

The chain joins TRBV7-2 to TRBJ2-7, with 9 bases matching TRBD1. Germline loops: CDR1 SGHTA, CDR2 FQGNSA. The CDR3 spans 14 residues. V dropped 4 bases and J dropped 3; count of bases not matched to a gene: 4. The CDR3 region has the DNA TGTGCCAGCAGCTCTGGGACAGGGTACTACGAGCAGTACTTC. Translation gives CASSSGTGYYEQYF.